This TCR beta chain was sequenced during a study of blood T cell repertoires in COVID-19. Turning to the study itself: There were acute and convalescent COVID-19 samples, and they came from the United States, Italy and Spain. T cells, B-cell-depleted T cells, or PBMCs provided the cDNA or gDNA that served as material.

About this clone: The same CDR3 arises from other DNA sequences in this sample as well.

Authors' data handling: From reference gene primer amplification, estimates of nucleated cell counts were derived. The repertoire was sequenced with immunoSEQ multiplex PCR; TCRdb's copy has only in-frame clones and lacks some. That table furnishes V, J and clone size, whereas the DNA furnished D and trimming. Among under 300,000 clones listed, around 82% were seen once. V lost 4 bases to trimming and J lost 2 bases, with 9 bases between them. This CDR3 spans 14 amino acids. Germline-derived CDR1 and CDR2 are SGHRS and YFSETQ. This receptor was identified in a woman of 80 years or more with active or convalescent COVID-19. This rearrangement joins TRBV5-1 to TRBJ1-4; maybe TRBD1 (5 bases). The sample consisted of peripheral blood. Here the CDR3 reads CASSTQGTNEKLFF. The DNA for the CDR3 is TGCGCCAGCAGCACCCAGGGTACTAATGAAAAACTGTTTTTT.